Below, 25 T cell receptor beta chains from the same sample are listed, as sequenced in a study of blood T cell repertoires in COVID-19. Using immunoSEQ multiplex PCR, the repertoire was profiled, and TCRdb retains in-frame clones only, with some absent. The table shows some 350,000 clones, with approximately 87% occurring only once. Sequenced: peripheral blood. All receptors derive from a woman aged 45 to 65 with COVID-19, enrolled during active disease.

The DNA for the CDR3 is TGTGCCTGGAGTGTACATAGTAGGGGCACTGAAGCTTTCTTT. It codes for CAWSVHSRGTEAFF. The chain uses TRBV30 and TRBJ1-1, with D possibly being TRBD1 (5 bases). V gave up 0 bases and J gave up 4 bases, with 12 bases separating them. Germline-derived CDR1 and CDR2 are GTSNPN and SVGIG (reference sequence). The CDR3 covers 14 residues.

The chain combines TRBV3-1 (or the pseudogene TRBV3-2) with TRBJ1-1; maybe TRBD1 (5 bases). Germline CDR1 is LGHDT and CDR2 is YNNKEL (reference sequence). The CDR3 is made up of 15 amino acids. V dropped 3 bases and J dropped 0 bases, with 11 bases sitting between them. CDR3: CASSHSRTMNTEAFF. As DNA, the CDR3 is TGTGCCAGCAGCCACTCAAGGACAATGAACACTGAAGCTTTCTTT.

The gene calls are TRBV2 and TRBJ2-5; TRBD2 aligns across 12 bases. This CDR3 has 17 residues. V was clipped by 10 bases and J by 2 bases; unmatched bases: 14. CDR1 is SNHLY, CDR2 FYNNEI, per germline. The CDR3 protein is CATKLAGGVGAQETQYF. The CDR3 nucleotides are TGTGCCACCAAACTAGCGGGAGGTGTGGGGGCACAAGAGACCCAGTACTTC.

The genes are TRBV10-3 and TRBJ1-4; D gene ambiguous. Germline lookup yields CDR1 ENHRY and CDR2 SYGVKD. This CDR3 has 13 residues. The V end was cut by 0 bases, the J end by 13 bases, with 12 bases between. The CDR3 spells CAISESAGWVLFF. CDR3 sequence (DNA): TGTGCCATCAGTGAGTCGGCCGGGTGGGTACTGTTTTTT.

This clone came up a few times. The chain links TRBV6-1 to TRBJ1-2; TRBD1 might be the D (6 bases). The V end was cut by 4 bases, the J end by 0 bases, with 15 bases between. The CDR3 is 16 amino acids. Germline CDR1 MNHNS, CDR2 SASEGT. The CDR3 here is CASSGRGTQSNYGYTF. The DNA of the CDR3 is TGTGCCAGCAGTGGAAGGGGGACCCAGTCTAACTATGGCTACACCTTC.

The rearrangement links TRBV18 to TRBJ2-7; a possible D gene is TRBD1 (6 bases). The CDR3 loop spans 16 amino acids. V lost 4 bases and J 0 bases, leaving 16 bases between the germline ends. CDR1 and CDR2 from the germline V gene are KGHSH and LQKENI. Here the CDR3 reads CASSQEGGSSSYEQYF. CDR3 DNA sequence: TGTGCCAGCTCACAAGAAGGGGGAAGTAGCTCCTACGAGCAGTACTTC.

A few counts support this clone. J is TRBJ1-3 and V is TRBV30; D uncertain. Germline assignment: CDR1 GTSNPN and CDR2 SVGIG (reference sequence). Trimming pared 7 bases from V and 7 bases from J, leaving 8 bases between. The CDR3 totals 10 residues. The CDR3, as DNA: TGTGCCTCGCACGGGAACACCATATATTTT. Its translation: CASHGNTIYF.

The V and J genes are TRBV5-6 and TRBJ2-2; no clear D gene. Germline V CDR1 and CDR2: SGHDT, YYEEEE. The CDR3 length is 15 residues. Trimming removed 0 bases at V and 6 bases at J, with 12 bases between. CDR3 sequence: CASSLVSILPGELFF. In DNA form, the CDR3 reads TGTGCCAGCAGCTTGGTGTCTATCCTCCCCGGGGAGCTGTTTTTT. The full variable domain, completed using reference TRBV5-6 and TRBJ2-2, is DAGVTQSPTHLIKTRGQQVTLRCSPKSGHDTVSWYQQALGQGPQFIFQYYEEEERQRGNFPDRFSGHQFPNYSSELNVNALLLGDSALYLCASSLVSILPGELFFGEGSRLTVL.

J is TRBJ2-2 and V is TRBV11-2; weak D call: TRBD1 (6 bases). Germline V CDR1 and CDR2: SGHAT, FQNNGV. Trimming took off 5 bases at V and 0 bases at J, with 10 bases between the two ends. This CDR3 has 15 amino acids. The CDR3 region is CASSTGTTNTGELFF. The CDR3 DNA is TGTGCCAGCAGCACCGGGACAACGAACACCGGGGAGCTGTTTTTT.

The chain is built from TRBV27 and TRBJ2-2; TRBD2 might be the D (5 bases). V lost 3 bases, J lost 5 bases, and 13 bases lay in between. The CDR3 runs to 15 residues. Germline V lookup: CDR1 MNHEY, CDR2 SMNVEV (reference sequence). The CDR3 coding sequence is TGTGCCAGCAGTTTTGAAACGGGAAGGACCGGGGAGCTGTTTTTT. Protein sequence: CASSFETGRTGELFF.

V is TRBV6-6 and J is TRBJ2-5, with D tentatively TRBD1 (7 bases). Germline lookup yields CDR1 MNHNY and CDR2 SVGAGI (reference sequence). This CDR3 comprises 16 residues. Trimming took off 5 bases at V and 2 bases at J, with 18 bases between the two ends. Written as DNA, the CDR3 is TGTGCCAGCAGTCGACGGGGGACAGCTAAACAAGAGACCCAGTACTTC. Translated: CASSRRGTAKQETQYF.

CDR3 DNA: TGTGCCAGCGGGTGGACAGGTAGCAATCAGCCCCAGCATTTT. This encodes CASGWTGSNQPQHF. The chain has TRBV6-5 and TRBJ1-5; 7 bases line up with TRBD1. The V segment lost 8 bases and the J segment 0 bases; nucleotides outside the gene matches: 4. Germline V CDR1 and CDR2: MNHEY, SVGAGI. The CDR3 sequence is 14 residues long.

The rearrangement links TRBV12-3 or TRBV12-4 to TRBJ2-3; tentatively, D is TRBD1 (5 bases). The CDR3 is made up of 13 amino acids. V was trimmed by 7 bases and J by 8 bases, leaving 16 bases between them. The CDR3 spells CASTLEVGATQYF. DNA for the CDR3: TGTGCCAGCACCCTCGAGGTTGGGGCTACGCAGTATTTT.

The rearrangement links TRBV6-5 to TRBJ2-4; tentatively, D is TRBD1 (5 bases). CDR1 MNHEY and CDR2 SVGAGI come from the germline V gene. The CDR3 covers 15 residues. The CDR3 loop is CAVGPSDRNKNIQYF. CDR3 nucleotide sequence: TGTGCAGTGGGGCCCAGCGACAGAAACAAAAACATTCAGTACTTC.

V is TRBV9 and J is TRBJ1-6; 10 nucleotides line up with TRBD1. Germline V CDR1 and CDR2: SGDLS, YYNGEE. J lost 10 bases, V lost 3 bases, and 7 bases had no gene match. There are 15 residues in the CDR3. The CDR3 loop reads CASSGTGTGESPLHF. The CDR3 DNA reads as TGTGCCAGCAGCGGAACCGGGACAGGGGAATCACCCCTCCACTTT.

The rearrangement links TRBV12-3 or TRBV12-4 to TRBJ2-6; D is uncertain. Trimming left V 5 bases short and J 4 bases short, with 6 bases between. This CDR3 is built from 13 residues. Here the CDR3 reads CASSLQGANVLTF. In nucleotides, the CDR3 is TGTGCCAGCAGTCTTCAGGGGGCCAACGTCCTGACTTTC.

The CDR3 bases are TGTGCCAGCAGCCTTGGACAGCTTACCGAAAAACTGTTTTTT. It encodes CASSLGQLTEKLFF. This chain connects TRBV7-9 to TRBJ1-4; possible D gene TRBD1, 6 bases. Germline CDR1 reads SEHNR; CDR2 reads FQNEAQ (reference sequence). Deletions cut 5 bases from V and 8 bases from J, with 15 bases between. The CDR3 is 14 amino acids.

This clone showed up just a few times. This chain uses TRBV5-1 with TRBJ2-1, with 7 bases lining up with TRBD2. The length of the CDR3 is 15 residues. Germline-derived CDR1 and CDR2 are SGHRS and YFSETQ. The V segment lost 2 bases and the J segment 6 bases; nucleotides outside the gene matches: 8. CDR3 sequence: CASSFWASGSNEQFF. The DNA for the CDR3 is TGCGCCAGCAGCTTCTGGGCTAGCGGAAGCAATGAGCAGTTCTTC.

This chain links TRBV13 with TRBJ2-7; 15 bases align to TRBD2. CDR3 size: 20 residues. Germline V lookup: CDR1 PRHDT, CDR2 FYEKMQ (reference sequence). V shed 4 bases and J 2 bases; nucleotides not matched to a gene: 15. CDR3 region: CASSSDGLAGGLEAPYEQYF. As DNA, the CDR3 is TGTGCCAGCAGCTCCGACGGACTAGCGGGAGGGCTAGAAGCTCCCTACGAGCAGTACTTC.

CDR3 sequence reads: CASRTGGDYGYTF. The CDR3, as DNA: TGTGCCAGCCGGACAGGGGGCGACTATGGCTACACCTTC. The V gene is TRBV6-5, the J gene TRBJ1-2; 11 nucleotides agree with TRBD1. The CDR3 is made up of 13 amino acids. V shed 8 bases and J 3 bases; nucleotides not matched to a gene: 2. Germline values: CDR1 MNHEY, CDR2 SVGAGI.

This chain joins TRBV19 and TRBJ1-5, with D maybe TRBD1 (6 bases). The V end lost 5 bases, the J end lost 5 bases, and 13 bases lay between the germline ends. The germline V gene encodes CDR1 LNHDA and CDR2 SQIVND (reference sequence). The CDR3 sequence is 14 residues long. The CDR3 bases are TGTGCCAGTAGTCACCAGGGGAGAGATCAGCCCCAGCATTTT. Its translation is CASSHQGRDQPQHF.

This rearrangement joins TRBV6-5 to TRBJ1-3; 10 nucleotides align to TRBD1. Germline V gene lookup returns CDR1 MNHEY and CDR2 SVGAGI. Trimming took 10 bases from V and 0 from J; bases not matched to a gene: 3. The CDR3 spans 14 residues. The CDR3 sequence: CATRDRGSGNTIYF. In DNA form, the CDR3 reads TGTGCCACCCGGGACAGGGGCTCTGGAAACACCATATATTTT.

This sequence joins TRBV6-6 and TRBJ1-2; tentative D call: TRBD1 (6 bases). Trimming left V 5 bases short and J 4 bases short, with 17 bases between. This CDR3 region has 15 residues. Germline loops: CDR1 MNHNY, CDR2 SVGAGI (reference sequence). The CDR3 DNA reads as TGTGCCAGCAGTACCCGAGGGGGGGATATCTATGGCTACACCTTC. Translating gives CASSTRGGDIYGYTF.

V usage is TRBV29-1 and J usage is TRBJ1-2, with 8 bases matching TRBD1. With V trimmed by 6 bases and J by 6 bases, 9 bases remained unmatched. This CDR3 has 13 residues. Germline CDR1 and CDR2: SQVTM and ANQGSEA. CDR3 coding DNA: TGCAGCGTGGGGGACAGGTTGGGTCATGGCTACACCTTC. Translated, it gives CSVGDRLGHGYTF.

V usage is TRBV18 and J usage is TRBJ1-4; 8 nucleotides align to TRBD1. V trimming: 1 base; J trimming: 5 bases; junction bases outside the gene matches: 3. This CDR3 has 15 residues. The germline gives CDR1 KGHSH, CDR2 LQKENI. CDR3 bases: TGTGCCAGCTCACCACGCGACAGGGGCAATGAAAAACTGTTTTTT. This translates into CASSPRDRGNEKLFF.